This T cell receptor beta chain was captured in a study of OX40 agonist ivuxolimab in advanced cancers. Overall study context: The mean age was roughly 60 years, ranging from about 20 to 79, with around four fifths of participants male.

The V end was cut by 5 bases, the J end by 7 bases, with 11 bases between. This CDR3 spans 12 amino acids. CDR1 MRHNA and CDR2 SNTAGT come from the germline V gene. Findings and caveats of the study: There were, on average, more expanded clones in CD8+ T cells than in CD4+. Both CD4+ and CD8+ T cell populations in blood had undergone clonal expansion by week 6 at 0.1 to 3.0 mg/kg.

Anyone with autoimmune disease history or systemic immunosuppression was excluded. This clone was counted between two and nine times. Its antigen is still unknown. Sequencing was performed with immunoSEQ multiplex PCR; in TCRdb, only in-frame clones are kept and a portion is missing. The sample lists more than 20,000 clones; less than 90% were seen once. Sequenced here: CD4+ or CD8+ T cells sorted from blood, sampled in a trial of the OX40 agonist ivuxolimab. This TCR came from an adult with an advanced solid tumor such as melanoma, head and neck, liver or kidney cancer. The V call is TRBV6-4, the J call TRBJ1-2; no clear D gene. The CDR3 here is CASSSGSRGYTF. In nucleotides, the CDR3 is TGTGCCAGCAGTTCGGGGAGTCGTGGCTACACCTTC.